This T cell receptor beta chain originates from a study of blood T cell repertoires in COVID-19. On the study more broadly: Whether acute or convalescent, the COVID-19 samples came from the United States, Italy and Spain. Sources were T cells, B-cell-depleted T cells, or PBMCs; the material itself was cDNA or gDNA.

The CDR3 contains 13 residues. Germline CDR1 reads SGDLS; CDR2 reads YYNGEE. Germline trimming cut 4 bases from V and 7 bases from J; bases unmatched to any gene: 5. Per the original data handling: The authors estimated nucleated cell counts from reference gene primer amplification. Assay: immunoSEQ multiplex PCR; the TCRdb copy retains only in-frame clones and omits some. V and J calls and clone size are as listed in that table; D and trimming were resolved from the DNA. The sample includes tens of thousands of clones, approximately 84% of them seen just once. The sequence derives from a human donor in a cohort sampled during active COVID-19. Sequencing was carried out using peripheral blood. The chain combines TRBV9 with TRBJ2-1, with 7 bases identical to TRBD2. CDR3 protein: CASSSREANEQFF. The CDR3 nucleotides are TGTGCCAGCAGCTCTCGGGAGGCGAATGAGCAGTTCTTC.